A single T cell receptor (beta chain) is shown here with its context. The sample comes from a study of CD8 T cells in Susac syndrome. The CDR3 loop spans 13 amino acids. V was trimmed by 4 bases and J by 3 bases, leaving 10 bases between them. The germline gives CDR1 LNHDA, CDR2 SQIVND (reference sequence). The multiple sclerosis controls consisted of treatment-naive patients with relapsing-remitting disease, either stable or active. Reverse transcription of roughly 0.5 to 1 ug RNA was performed with random hexamers. An immunoSEQ multiplex PCR amplified TCR beta CDR3 over 54 Vbeta and 13 Jbeta. TCRdb fed the immunoSEQ multiplex PCR reads into MiXCR, producing one record per CDR3 protein. The sample yields under 550,000 distinct CDR3 sequences, more than 80% seen once.

The rearrangement links TRBV19 to TRBJ2-7; D unclear. The TCR was taken from a human donor with multiple sclerosis. Sequencing was carried out using CD8+ T cells from PBMCs. CDR3 bases: TGTGCCAGTAGTACCGAGGACGGCTACGAGCAGTACTTC. Its translation: CASSTEDGYEQYF. Full variable domain (remainder filled in from reference TRBV19 and TRBJ2-7): DGGITQSPKYLFRKEGQNVTLSCEQNLNHDAMYWYRQDPGQGLRLIYYSQIVNDFQKGDIAEGYSVSREKKESFPLTVTSAQKNPTAFYLCASSTEDGYEQYFGPGTRLTVT.